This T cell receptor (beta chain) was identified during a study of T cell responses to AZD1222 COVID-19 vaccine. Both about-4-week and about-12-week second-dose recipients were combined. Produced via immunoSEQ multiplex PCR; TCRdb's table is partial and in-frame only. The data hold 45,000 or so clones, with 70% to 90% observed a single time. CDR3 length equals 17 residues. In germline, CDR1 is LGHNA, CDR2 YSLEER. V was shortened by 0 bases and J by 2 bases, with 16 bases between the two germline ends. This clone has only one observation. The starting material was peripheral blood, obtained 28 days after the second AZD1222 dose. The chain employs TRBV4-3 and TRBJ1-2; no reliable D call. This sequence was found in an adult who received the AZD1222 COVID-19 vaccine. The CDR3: CASSQDLVGDYNYGYTF. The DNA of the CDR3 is TGCGCCAGCAGCCAAGATTTGGTAGGAGACTACAACTATGGCTACACCTTC.